This is a list of T cell receptor beta chains from one sample in a study of regulatory T cells in long-lasting Graves disease. TCRdb re-called the multiplex PCR reads through MiXCR, storing one row per CDR3 protein. The sample carries hundreds of thousands of distinct CDR3 sequences, about a sixth recorded once. This same sample was also part of a study on T cells in Graves' hyperthyroidism and ophthalmopathy.

This specimen was peripheral blood mononuclear cells (PBMCs), taken at new diagnosis, from a patient treated with antithyroid drugs. The receptor set was obtained from a woman aged 25-40 years with Graves disease. Each CDR3 is given with its conserved first and last residue.

cdr3_aa,v_call,j_call
CASSTFSGRDYNELFF,TRBV28,TRBJ2-1
CSARDLNRGTEAFF,TRBV20-1,TRBJ1-1
CASSQEIFSSTDTQYF,TRBV4-2,TRBJ2-3
CASSPEGNTEAFF,TRBV11-2,TRBJ1-1
CASSYEPGQGANQPQHF,TRBV6-5,TRBJ1-5
CASSEYSNSPLHF,TRBV6-2/TRBV6-3,TRBJ1-6
CASSPRGGLGEQYF,TRBV7-9,TRBJ2-7
CASQTGTGGGFGETQYF,TRBV2,TRBJ2-5
CSVELSSGRREQYF,TRBV29-1,TRBJ2-7
CASSLDRANQPQHF,TRBV12-3/TRBV12-4,TRBJ1-5
CASNWGREQYF,TRBV27,TRBJ2-7
CASSLSGNLEQFF,TRBV11-2,TRBJ2-1
CASRSVVFGDQPQHF,TRBV6-1,TRBJ1-5
CASSGDGPRRDTQYF,TRBV2,TRBJ2-3
CASSLVYVHGNAYGLGIYNEQFF,TRBV12-3/TRBV12-4,TRBJ2-1
CASSLERTGNDYGYTF,TRBV5-1,TRBJ1-2
CASSQEFPAVDTEAFF,TRBV4-3,TRBJ1-1
CASSPQGQAVTGELFF,TRBV18,TRBJ2-2
CATSRQGSYEQYF,TRBV24-1,TRBJ2-7
CAVDRGHSLNYGYTF,TRBV30,TRBJ1-2
CASSQDRGLVNTEAFF,TRBV3-1,TRBJ1-1
CASWDRSIYTF,TRBV28,TRBJ1-2
CASSLDTGRETQYF,TRBV5-1,TRBJ2-5
CSASYGGRMNTEAFF,TRBV20-1,TRBJ1-1
CAWGRHLGNQPQHF,TRBV30,TRBJ1-5
CASSLSSARQNTGELFF,TRBV5-1,TRBJ2-2
CASSLRRGLVSSEAFF,TRBV11-2,TRBJ1-1
CASSEETSRQSSGANVLTF,TRBV6-2/TRBV6-3,TRBJ2-6
CASSPITDSWEDHLSNEQFF,TRBV18,TRBJ2-1
CSAGGRGGLAKNIQYF,TRBV20-1,TRBJ2-4
CASSRDEPEQFF,TRBV7-2,TRBJ2-1